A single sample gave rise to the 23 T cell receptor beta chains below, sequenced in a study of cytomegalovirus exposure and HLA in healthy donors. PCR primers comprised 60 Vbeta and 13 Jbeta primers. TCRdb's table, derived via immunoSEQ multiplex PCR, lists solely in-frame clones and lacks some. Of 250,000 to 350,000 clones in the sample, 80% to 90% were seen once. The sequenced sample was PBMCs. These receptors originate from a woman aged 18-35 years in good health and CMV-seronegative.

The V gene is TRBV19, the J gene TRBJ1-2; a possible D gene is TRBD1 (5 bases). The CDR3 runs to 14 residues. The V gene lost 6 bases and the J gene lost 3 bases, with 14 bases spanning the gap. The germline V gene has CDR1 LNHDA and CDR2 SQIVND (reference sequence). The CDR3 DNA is TGTGCCAGTAGCATGCAGGGCATTGACTATGGCTACACCTTC. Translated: CASSMQGIDYGYTF.

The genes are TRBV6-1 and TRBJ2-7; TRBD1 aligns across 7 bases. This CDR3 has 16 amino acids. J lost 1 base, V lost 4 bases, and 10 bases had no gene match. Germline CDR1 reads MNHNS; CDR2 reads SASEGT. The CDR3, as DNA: TGTGCCAGCAGTGCGCCACGACAGGGTATTTCCTACGAGCAGTACTTC. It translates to CASSAPRQGISYEQYF.

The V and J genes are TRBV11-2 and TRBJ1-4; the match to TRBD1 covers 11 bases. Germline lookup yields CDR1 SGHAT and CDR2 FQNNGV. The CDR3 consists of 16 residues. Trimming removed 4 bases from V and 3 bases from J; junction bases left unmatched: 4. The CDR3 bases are TGTGCCAGCAGCTCGGACAGGGGGCGGGCTAATGAAAAACTGTTTTTT. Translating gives CASSSDRGRANEKLFF.

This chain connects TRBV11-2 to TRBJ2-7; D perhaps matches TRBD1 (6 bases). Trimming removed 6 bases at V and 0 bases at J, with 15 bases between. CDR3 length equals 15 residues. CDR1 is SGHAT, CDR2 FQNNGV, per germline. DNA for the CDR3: TGTGCCAGCAGACCCATCACAGGGCCCTCCTACGAGCAGTACTTC. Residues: CASRPITGPSYEQYF. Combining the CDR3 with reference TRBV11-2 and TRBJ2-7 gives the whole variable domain EAGVAQSPRYKIIEKRQSVAFWCNPISGHATLYWYQQILGQGPKLLIQFQNNGVVDDSQLPKDRFSAERLKGVDSTLKIQPAKLEDSAVYLCASRPITGPSYEQYFGPGTRLTVT.

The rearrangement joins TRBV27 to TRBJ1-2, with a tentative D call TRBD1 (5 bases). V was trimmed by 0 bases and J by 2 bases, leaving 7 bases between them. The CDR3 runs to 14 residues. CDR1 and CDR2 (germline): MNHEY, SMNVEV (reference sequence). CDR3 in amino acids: CASSLSRQNYGYTF. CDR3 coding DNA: TGTGCCAGCAGTTTATCGAGACAGAACTATGGCTACACCTTC.

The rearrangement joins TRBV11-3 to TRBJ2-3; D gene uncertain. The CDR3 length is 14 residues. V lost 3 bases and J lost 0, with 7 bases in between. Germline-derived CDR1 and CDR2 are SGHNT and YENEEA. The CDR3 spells CASSFSASTDTQYF. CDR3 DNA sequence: TGTGCCAGCAGCTTCAGTGCCAGCACAGATACGCAGTATTTT.

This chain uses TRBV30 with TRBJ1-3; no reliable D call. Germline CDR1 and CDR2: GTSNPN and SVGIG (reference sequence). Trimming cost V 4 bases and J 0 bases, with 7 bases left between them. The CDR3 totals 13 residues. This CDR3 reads CAWIESSGNTIYF. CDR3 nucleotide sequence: TGTGCCTGGATAGAGAGCTCTGGAAACACCATATATTTT.

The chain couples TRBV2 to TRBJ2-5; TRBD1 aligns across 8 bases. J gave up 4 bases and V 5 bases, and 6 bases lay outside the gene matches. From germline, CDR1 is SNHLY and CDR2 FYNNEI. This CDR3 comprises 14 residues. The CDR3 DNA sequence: TGTGCCAGCAGTCAGGACAGGGTGGTAGAGACCCAGTACTTC. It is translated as CASSQDRVVETQYF.

DNA of the CDR3: TGCGCCAGCACCGACGGGGCCTACGAGCAGTACTTC. It codes for CASTDGAYEQYF. V gene TRBV10-2 combines with J gene TRBJ2-7; perhaps TRBD2 as D (5 bases). With 7 bases removed from V and 2 bases from J, the gap between germline ends came to 9 bases. In germline, CDR1 is WSHSY, CDR2 SAAADI. The CDR3 consists of 12 residues.

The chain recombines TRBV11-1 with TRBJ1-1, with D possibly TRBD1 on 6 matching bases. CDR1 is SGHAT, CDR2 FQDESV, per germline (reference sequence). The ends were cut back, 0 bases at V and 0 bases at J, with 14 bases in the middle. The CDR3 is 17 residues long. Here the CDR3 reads CASSLAYTGNMNTEAFF. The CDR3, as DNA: TGTGCCAGCAGCTTAGCGTACACAGGGAACATGAACACTGAAGCTTTCTTT.

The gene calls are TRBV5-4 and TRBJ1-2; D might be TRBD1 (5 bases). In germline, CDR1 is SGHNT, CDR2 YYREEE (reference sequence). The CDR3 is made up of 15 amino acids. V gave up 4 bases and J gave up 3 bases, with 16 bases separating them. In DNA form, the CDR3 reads TGTGCCAGCAGCCGCCGGGACTTGGCGGACTATGGCTACACCTTC. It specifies CASSRRDLADYGYTF.

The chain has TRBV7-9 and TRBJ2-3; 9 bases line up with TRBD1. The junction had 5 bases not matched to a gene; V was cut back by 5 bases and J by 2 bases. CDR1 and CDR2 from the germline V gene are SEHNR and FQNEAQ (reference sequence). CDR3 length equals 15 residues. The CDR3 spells CASSPGQGSTDTQYF. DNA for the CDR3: TGTGCCAGCAGCCCTGGACAGGGGTCCACAGATACGCAGTATTTT.

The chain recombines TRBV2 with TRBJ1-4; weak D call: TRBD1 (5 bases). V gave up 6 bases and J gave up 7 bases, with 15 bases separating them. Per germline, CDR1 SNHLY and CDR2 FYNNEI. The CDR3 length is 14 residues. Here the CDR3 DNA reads TGTGCCAGCAGCGGCACAGGAGTGAGTGAAAAACTGTTTTTT. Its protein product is CASSGTGVSEKLFF.

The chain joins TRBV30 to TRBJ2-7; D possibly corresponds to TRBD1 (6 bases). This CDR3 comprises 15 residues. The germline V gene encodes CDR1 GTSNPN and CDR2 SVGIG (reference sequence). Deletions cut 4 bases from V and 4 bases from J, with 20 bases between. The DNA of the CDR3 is TGTGCCTGGATGTTTGAACAGGGAGTCGGATACGAGCAGTACTTC. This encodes CAWMFEQGVGYEQYF.

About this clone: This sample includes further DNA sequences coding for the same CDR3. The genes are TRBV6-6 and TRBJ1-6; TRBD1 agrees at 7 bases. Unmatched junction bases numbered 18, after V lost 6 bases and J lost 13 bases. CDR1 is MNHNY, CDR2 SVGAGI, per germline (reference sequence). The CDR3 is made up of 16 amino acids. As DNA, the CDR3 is TGTGCCAGCAGGGTTGGGACAGAGAAGAATGGGTCCCCCCTCCACTTT. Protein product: CASRVGTEKNGSPLHF.

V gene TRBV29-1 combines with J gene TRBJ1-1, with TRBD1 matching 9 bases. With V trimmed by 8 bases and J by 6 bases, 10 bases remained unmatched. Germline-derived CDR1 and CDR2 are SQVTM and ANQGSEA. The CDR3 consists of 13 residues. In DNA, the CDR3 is TGCAGCCTCAAGGGACAGGGAGGTTCTGAAGCTTTCTTT. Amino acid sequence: CSLKGQGGSEAFF.

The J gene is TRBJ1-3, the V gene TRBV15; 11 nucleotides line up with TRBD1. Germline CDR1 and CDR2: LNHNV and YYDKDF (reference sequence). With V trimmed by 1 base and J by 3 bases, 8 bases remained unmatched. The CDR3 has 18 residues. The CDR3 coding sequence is TGTGCCACCAGCAGAGTTAGGACAGGGGGCGCGGGTGGAAACACCATATATTTT. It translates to CATSRVRTGGAGGNTIYF.

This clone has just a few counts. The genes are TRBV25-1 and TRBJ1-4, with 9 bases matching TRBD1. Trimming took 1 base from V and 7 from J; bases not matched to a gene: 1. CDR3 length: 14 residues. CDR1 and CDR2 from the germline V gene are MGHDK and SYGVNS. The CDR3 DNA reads TGTGCCAGCAGTGAATGGGGACAGGGTGAAAAACTGTTTTTT. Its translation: CASSEWGQGEKLFF.

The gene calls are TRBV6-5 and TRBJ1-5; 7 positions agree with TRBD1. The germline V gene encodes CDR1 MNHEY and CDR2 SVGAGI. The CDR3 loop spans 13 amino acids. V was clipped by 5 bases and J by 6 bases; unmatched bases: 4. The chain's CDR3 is CASSRDRGQPQHF. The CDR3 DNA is TGTGCCAGCAGTAGGGACAGAGGTCAGCCCCAGCATTTT.

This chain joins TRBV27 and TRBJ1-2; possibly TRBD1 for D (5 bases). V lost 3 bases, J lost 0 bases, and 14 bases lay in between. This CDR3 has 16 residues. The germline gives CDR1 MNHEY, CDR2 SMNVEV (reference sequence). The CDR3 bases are TGTGCCAGCAGTTTTCTATGGGGCGGGGCTAACTATGGCTACACCTTC. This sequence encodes CASSFLWGGANYGYTF.

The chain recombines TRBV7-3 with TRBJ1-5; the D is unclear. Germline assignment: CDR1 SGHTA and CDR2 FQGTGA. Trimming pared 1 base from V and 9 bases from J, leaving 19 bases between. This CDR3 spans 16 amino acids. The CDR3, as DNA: TGTGCCAGCAGCTTAAGGGGAGGGTTCGAGGTTCTGCCCCAGCATTTT. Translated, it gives CASSLRGGFEVLPQHF. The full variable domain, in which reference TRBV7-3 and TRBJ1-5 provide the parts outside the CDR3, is GAGVSQTPSNKVTEKGKYVELRCDPISGHTALYWYRQSLGQGPEFLIYFQGTGAADDSGLPNDRFFAVRPEGSVSTLKIQRTERGDSAVYLCASSLRGGFEVLPQHFGDGTRLSIL.

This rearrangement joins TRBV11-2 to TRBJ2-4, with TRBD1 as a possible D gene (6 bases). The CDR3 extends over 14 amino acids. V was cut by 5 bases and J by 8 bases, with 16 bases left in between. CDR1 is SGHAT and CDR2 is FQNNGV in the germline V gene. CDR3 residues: CASSPGEMPHIQYF. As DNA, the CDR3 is TGTGCCAGCAGCCCAGGGGAGATGCCCCACATTCAGTACTTC.

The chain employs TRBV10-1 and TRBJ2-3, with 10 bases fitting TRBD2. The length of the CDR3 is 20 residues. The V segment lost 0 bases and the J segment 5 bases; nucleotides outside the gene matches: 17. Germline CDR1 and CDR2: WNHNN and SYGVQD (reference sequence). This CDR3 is CASSESKGIAGGRPGDTQYF. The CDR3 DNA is TGCGCCAGCAGTGAGTCGAAGGGAATAGCGGGGGGCCGCCCTGGAGATACGCAGTATTTT.